The next 27 T cell receptor beta chains were all read from a single sample in a study of T-cell memory formation after mild COVID-19 (dated by TCRdb to the early 2020s). Libraries were prepared through 5' RACE. The listed sequencing device is Illumina NovaSeq 6000. TCRdb cleaned the public reads at Q25 with fastp, built clones with MiXCR and kept in-frame beta chains. Each entry is one CDR3 protein sequence, shown with its most common DNA and genes. This sample lists around 110,000 distinct CDR3 sequences; 12% were detected once. The biggest ten clones account for around 26% of the sample. Sequencing used PBMCs or a T cell subset sorted from them (not recorded which). All receptors derive from an adult woman who had mild COVID-19 (a few samples of this study predate the infection). The sample titles of this study are shuffled in the database, so cell type and time point are left out; the donor was told from shared clones.

There are many counts of this clonotype. V and J are TRBV7-6 and TRBJ2-1; TRBD2 aligns across 9 bases. This CDR3 has 18 residues. J lost 0 bases, V lost 4 bases, and 10 bases had no gene match. CDR1 and CDR2 from the germline V gene are SGHVS and FNYEAQ. The CDR3 DNA reads as TGTGCCAGCAGCTCCCCGCCTAGCGGGGTTTCCTCCTACAATGAGCAGTTCTTC. Its translation is CASSSPPSGVSSYNEQFF.

This sequence joins TRBV6-5 and TRBJ2-1; D is unclear. Germline loops: CDR1 MNHEY, CDR2 SVGAGI. The CDR3 contains 12 residues. V lost 0 bases and J lost 3, with 0 bases in between. This CDR3 is CASSYSYNEQFF. DNA for the CDR3: TGTGCCAGCAGTTACTCCTACAATGAGCAGTTCTTC.

This clonotype has just a few counts. This chain joins TRBV10-2 and TRBJ2-1; 11 bases fit TRBD2. The CDR3 contains 16 residues. The V gene end was trimmed by 0 bases and the J gene end by 6 bases; junction bases not matched to a gene: 4. Per germline, CDR1 WSHSY and CDR2 SAAADI. CDR3 DNA sequence: TGCGCCAGCAGTGAGTCGGGACTAGCGGTTCTCAATGAGCAGTTCTTC. Translating gives CASSESGLAVLNEQFF.

V usage is TRBV27 and J usage is TRBJ2-3, with D perhaps given as TRBD1 or TRBD2 (5 bases each). The CDR3 runs 16 residues. V dropped 0 bases and J dropped 2 bases, with 12 bases sitting between them. Per the germline V gene, CDR1 is MNHEY and CDR2 is SMNVEV (reference sequence). CDR3 region: CASSLSPGRHTDTQYF. Here the CDR3 DNA reads TGTGCCAGCAGTTTATCGCCGGGACGGCACACAGATACGCAGTATTTT.

The sample holds a few counts of this clonotype. The rearrangement joins TRBV7-9 to TRBJ2-5; the D gene could be TRBD1 or TRBD2 (5 bases each). The V gene's germline CDR1 is SEHNR and CDR2 FQNEAQ (reference sequence). The length of the CDR3 is 16 residues. The ends were cut back, 5 bases at V and 5 bases at J, with 21 bases in the middle. The CDR3 is CASSPLRAGSEETQYF. Here the CDR3 DNA reads TGTGCCAGCAGCCCCCTGCGGGCAGGGTCGGAGGAGACCCAGTACTTC.

Only a few counts were recorded for this clonotype. This chain joins TRBV10-3 and TRBJ2-7, with D tentatively TRBD1 (6 bases). This CDR3 is built from 17 residues. In germline, CDR1 is ENHRY, CDR2 SYGVKD. V was cut by 2 bases and J by 0 bases, with 17 bases left in between. CDR3 DNA: TGTGCCATCAGTGAGCCAGGGGCCTTAACGGGCTCCTACGAGCAGTACTTC. Protein sequence: CAISEPGALTGSYEQYF.

This clonotype was observed many times. CDR3: CASSSYSGDRNQETQYF. The CDR3 DNA reads as TGTGCCAGCAGCTCTTATTCCGGGGACCGCAACCAAGAGACCCAGTACTTC. This sequence joins TRBV11-3 and TRBJ2-5, with D perhaps being TRBD1 or TRBD2 (5 bases each). The length of the CDR3 is 17 residues. With 4 bases removed from V and 0 bases from J, the gap between germline ends came to 18 bases. Per the germline V gene, CDR1 is SGHNT and CDR2 is YENEEA.

This clonotype was found a few times. This rearrangement joins TRBV9 to TRBJ2-3; D tentatively reads TRBD1 or TRBD2 (6 bases each). The CDR3 sequence is 14 residues long. V shed 0 bases and J shed 4 bases, with 9 bases lying between them. The germline CDR1 and CDR2 sequences are SGDLS and YYNGEE. The CDR3 coding sequence is TGTGCCAGCAGCGTAGCGGGGGCGGCAGATACGCAGTATTTT. Its translation: CASSVAGAADTQYF.

V is TRBV18 and J is TRBJ2-1; 9 nucleotides align to TRBD2. Germline assignment: CDR1 KGHSH and CDR2 LQKENI. The CDR3 spans 15 residues. V shed 3 bases and J 8 bases; nucleotides not matched to a gene: 8. CDR3 sequence: CASSPPRGRGDEQFF. The CDR3 DNA follows: TGTGCCAGCTCACCCCCGCGCGGGAGGGGAGATGAGCAGTTCTTC.

The V gene is TRBV20-1, the J gene TRBJ2-1; 14 bases align to TRBD2. There are 17 residues in the CDR3. Trimming took 1 base from V and 5 from J; bases not matched to a gene: 7. Germline-derived CDR1 and CDR2 are DFQATT and SNEGSKA (reference sequence). CDR3 nucleotide sequence: TGCAGTGCTAGAGGAGGACTAGCGGGAGGAGCTCACAATGAGCAGTTCTTC. Translated, it gives CSARGGLAGGAHNEQFF.

The chain recombines TRBV21-1 with TRBJ1-6; the D segment call TRBD1 is taken from the table without a DNA check. TRBV21-1 is a pseudogene segment. The length of the CDR3 is 15 residues. The CDR3 sequence is CASSPRGGRNSPLHF. As DNA, the CDR3 is TGTGCCAGCAGCCCACGGGGGGGGCGGAATTCACCCCTCCACTTT.

The CDR3 spells CASSPPGVAGVFDEQFF. Written as DNA, the CDR3 is TGTGCCAGCAGCCCTCCGGGGGTAGCGGGAGTGTTCGATGAGCAGTTCTTC. The chain has TRBV7-9 and TRBJ2-1; TRBD2 matches 9 bases. J gave up 8 bases and V 5 bases, and 16 bases lay outside the gene matches. Per germline, CDR1 SEHNR and CDR2 FQNEAQ (reference sequence). This CDR3 region has 17 residues.

The V gene is TRBV15, the J gene TRBJ2-5; unclear D gene. The CDR3 runs 15 residues. V lost 6 bases, J lost 0 bases, and 14 bases lay in between. Germline V gene sequence: CDR1 LNHNV, CDR2 YYDKDF (reference sequence). CDR3 DNA sequence: TGTGCCACCAGGACTTTGACGGAAAACCAAGAGACCCAGTACTTC. This encodes CATRTLTENQETQYF. Based on the CDR3 plus reference TRBV15 and TRBJ2-5, the full variable domain is DAMVIQNPRYQVTQFGKPVTLSCSQTLNHNVMYWYQQKSSQAPKLLFHYYDKDFNNEADTPDNFQSRRPNTSFCFLDIRSPGLGDTAMYLCATRTLTENQETQYFGPGTRLLVL.

The chain has TRBV9 and TRBJ2-3; TRBD1 agrees at 9 bases. Per the germline V gene, CDR1 is SGDLS and CDR2 is YYNGEE. CDR3 length: 15 amino acids. V lost 3 bases, J lost 0 bases, and 2 bases stayed unmatched. The DNA for the CDR3 is TGTGCCAGCAGCGAGGGGACAGGGAGCACAGATACGCAGTATTTT. Translation gives CASSEGTGSTDTQYF.

This chain joins TRBV30 and TRBJ2-7; D is perhaps TRBD1 (5 bases). The V gene lost 2 bases and the J gene lost 4 bases, with 9 bases spanning the gap. Looked up from germline, CDR1 is GTSNPN and CDR2 is SVGIG (reference sequence). The CDR3 covers 12 residues. The CDR3 reads CAWSYRSYEQYF. Written as DNA, the CDR3 is TGTGCCTGGAGTTACAGGAGTTACGAGCAGTACTTC. The full variable domain, with the rest looked up from reference TRBV30 and TRBJ2-7, is SQTIHQWPATLVQPVGSPLSLECTVEGTSNPNLYWYRQAAGRGLQLLFYSVGIGQISSEVPQNLSASRPQDRQFILSSKKLLLSDSGFYLCAWSYRSYEQYFGPGTRLTVT.

The sample holds many counts of this clonotype. The chain couples TRBV5-5 to TRBJ2-1; TRBD2 matches at 10 bases. CDR3 length equals 15 residues. CDR1 is SGHKS and CDR2 is YYEKEE in the germline V gene (reference sequence). After removal of 4 bases from V and 8 bases from J, the junction contained 9 bases not matched to a gene. CDR3 sequence (DNA): TGTGCCAGCAGCCCCGGTCTAGCGGGAGACCATGAGCAGTTCTTC. Translating it yields CASSPGLAGDHEQFF.

The CDR3 spells CASSFAGIEQYF. Written as DNA, the CDR3 is TGTGCCAGCAGCTTCGCAGGGATCGAGCAGTACTTC. The V call is TRBV7-2, the J call TRBJ2-5, with D perhaps matching TRBD1 (5 bases). The last part of the DNA fits TRBJ2-7 better; the J call may be wrong. The CDR3 consists of 12 residues. Looked up from germline, CDR1 is SGHTA and CDR2 is FQGNSA.

The chain is built from TRBV3-1 and TRBJ2-7; D is unresolved. V lost 2 bases and J lost 3, with 8 bases in between. Germline CDR1 LGHDT, CDR2 YNNKEL (reference sequence). The CDR3 is 13 amino acids. CDR3 residues: CASSQSRSYEQYF. In DNA, the CDR3 is TGTGCCAGCAGCCAAAGCAGGAGCTACGAGCAGTACTTC.

V and J are TRBV30 and TRBJ2-7, with D uncertain. The germline V and J ends were trimmed by 5 bases and 7 bases, with 12 bases remaining between them. CDR1 and CDR2 (germline): GTSNPN, SVGIG (reference sequence). This CDR3 has 11 amino acids. The CDR3 bases are TGTGCCTGGGGCGACAACTATGAGCAGTACTTC. Translated, it gives CAWGDNYEQYF.

This chain joins TRBV24-1 and TRBJ2-2; a possible D gene is TRBD2 (6 bases). Germline CDR1 and CDR2: KGHDR and SFDVKD. The CDR3 extends over 15 amino acids. Trimming took 3 bases from V and 2 from J, leaving 9 bases between them. The CDR3 nucleotides are TGTGCCACCAGTGATCTAGCGACAAACACCGGGGAGCTGTTTTTT. Protein product: CATSDLATNTGELFF.

The V gene is TRBV9, the J gene TRBJ1-1; 7 bases are shared with TRBD1. This CDR3 contains 15 residues. The ends lost 2 bases at V and 1 base at J; junction bases unmatched: 5. From germline, CDR1 is SGDLS and CDR2 YYNGEE. The CDR3 reads CASSVQGEGNTEAFF. DNA for the CDR3: TGTGCCAGCAGCGTCCAGGGGGAGGGGAACACTGAAGCTTTCTTT.

The table lists this clonotype with a few counts. The chain uses TRBV4-3 and TRBJ2-7, with 8 positions matching TRBD2. V was pared by 0 bases and J by 2 bases, with 3 bases of the junction left unmatched. The CDR3 loop spans 15 amino acids. Germline V gives CDR1 LGHNA, CDR2 YSLEER. This CDR3 is CASSQELADPYEQYF. CDR3 nucleotide sequence: TGCGCCAGCAGCCAAGAACTAGCGGACCCCTACGAGCAGTACTTC.

This chain joins TRBV20-1 and TRBJ1-6; D is uncertain. V was trimmed by 0 bases and J by 9 bases, leaving 18 bases between them. This CDR3 comprises 16 residues. The germline gives CDR1 DFQATT, CDR2 SNEGSKA (reference sequence). CDR3 sequence reads: CSARDRALKYGSPLHF. CDR3 nucleotides: TGCAGTGCTAGAGATAGGGCCCTCAAATACGGTTCACCCCTCCACTTT.

This clonotype has just a few counts. The genes are TRBV4-3 and TRBJ1-5; D not resolved. V dropped 4 bases and J dropped 7 bases, with 17 bases sitting between them. The CDR3 consists of 15 residues. Per germline, CDR1 LGHNA and CDR2 YSLEER. The CDR3 spells CASSPRDTPGQPQHF. Here the CDR3 DNA reads TGCGCCAGCAGCCCAAGAGACACTCCCGGGCAGCCCCAGCATTTT.

This clonotype was seen a few times. The V and J genes are TRBV5-1 and TRBJ2-5, with D possibly matching TRBD2 (5 bases). The germline V gene has CDR1 SGHRS and CDR2 YFSETQ. V lost 3 bases, J lost 5 bases, and 17 bases lay in between. The CDR3 covers 15 residues. The CDR3 nucleotides read TGCGCCAGCAGCTCGGCCGGCGAGGGTGGGGAGACCCAGTACTTC. Protein sequence: CASSSAGEGGETQYF.

This clonotype was found many times. The genes are TRBV5-1 and TRBJ2-7; possibly TRBD1 for D (6 bases). Per germline, CDR1 SGHRS and CDR2 YFSETQ. With 1 base removed from V and 4 bases from J, the gap between germline ends came to 12 bases. This CDR3 has 14 residues. DNA of the CDR3: TGCGCCAGCAGCTTGAGTTGGGGGCGGTACGAGCAGTACTTC. It translates to CASSLSWGRYEQYF.

This clonotype was seen only a few times. The rearrangement links TRBV9 to TRBJ2-3; 11 bases are a match to TRBD1. V shed 3 bases, J shed 5 bases, and the junction held 2 bases outside the gene matches. Per germline, CDR1 SGDLS and CDR2 YYNGEE. The CDR3 extends over 14 amino acids. The CDR3: CASSAGTGGDTQYF. DNA of the CDR3: TGTGCCAGCAGCGCCGGGACAGGGGGAGATACGCAGTATTTT.